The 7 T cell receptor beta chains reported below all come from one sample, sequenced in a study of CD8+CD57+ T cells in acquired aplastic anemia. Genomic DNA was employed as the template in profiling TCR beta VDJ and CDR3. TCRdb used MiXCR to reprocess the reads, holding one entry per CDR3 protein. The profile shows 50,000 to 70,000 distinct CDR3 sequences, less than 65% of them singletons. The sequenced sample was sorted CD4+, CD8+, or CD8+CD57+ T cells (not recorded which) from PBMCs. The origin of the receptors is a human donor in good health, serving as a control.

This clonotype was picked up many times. The CDR3 here is CASSPTDTLGPGRAFF. The CDR3, as DNA: TGTGCCAGCAGCCCTACCGACACCCTCGGTCCAGGCAGAGCTTTCTTT. The V and J genes are TRBV3-1 and TRBJ1-1; D is unresolved. V was shortened by 4 bases and J by 10 bases, with 25 bases between the two germline ends. CDR3 length: 16 amino acids. Germline V lookup: CDR1 LGHDT, CDR2 YNNKEL (reference sequence).

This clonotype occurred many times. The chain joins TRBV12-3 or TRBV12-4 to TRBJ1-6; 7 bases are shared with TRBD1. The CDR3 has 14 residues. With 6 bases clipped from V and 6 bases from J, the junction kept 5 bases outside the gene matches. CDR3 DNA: TGTGCCAGCAGGGGGGGACAGATTAATTCACCCCTCCACTTT. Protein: CASRGGQINSPLHF.

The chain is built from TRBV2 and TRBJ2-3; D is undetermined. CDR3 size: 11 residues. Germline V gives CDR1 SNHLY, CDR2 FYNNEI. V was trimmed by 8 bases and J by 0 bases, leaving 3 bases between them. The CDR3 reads CASGSTDTQYF. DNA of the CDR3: TGTGCCAGCGGTAGCACAGATACGCAGTATTTT.

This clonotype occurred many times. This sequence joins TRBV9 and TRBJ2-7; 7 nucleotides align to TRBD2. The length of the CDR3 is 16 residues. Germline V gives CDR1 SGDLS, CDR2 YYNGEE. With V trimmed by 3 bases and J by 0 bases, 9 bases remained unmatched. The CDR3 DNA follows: TGTGCCAGCAGCGGCGAAAGCGGGAAGCCCTCCTACGAGCAGTACTTC. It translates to CASSGESGKPSYEQYF.

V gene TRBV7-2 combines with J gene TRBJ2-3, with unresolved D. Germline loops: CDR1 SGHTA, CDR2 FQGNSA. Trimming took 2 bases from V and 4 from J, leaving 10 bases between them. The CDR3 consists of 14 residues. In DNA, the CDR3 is TGTGCCAGCAGCTTACAGCCGGCGGCAGATACGCAGTATTTT. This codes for CASSLQPAADTQYF.

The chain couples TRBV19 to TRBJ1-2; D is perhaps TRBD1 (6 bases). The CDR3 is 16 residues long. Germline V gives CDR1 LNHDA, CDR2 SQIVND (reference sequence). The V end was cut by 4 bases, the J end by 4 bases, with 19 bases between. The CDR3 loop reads CASSTSRTAGIYGYTF. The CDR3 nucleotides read TGTGCCAGTAGTACCTCCCGGACAGCTGGGATCTATGGCTACACCTTC.

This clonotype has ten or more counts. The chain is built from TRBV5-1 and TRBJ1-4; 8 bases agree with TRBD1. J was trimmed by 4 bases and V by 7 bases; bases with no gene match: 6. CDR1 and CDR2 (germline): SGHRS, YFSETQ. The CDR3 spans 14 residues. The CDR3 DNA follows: TGCGCCAGCGGTACGGGACAGGTTAATGAAAAACTGTTTTTT. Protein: CASGTGQVNEKLFF. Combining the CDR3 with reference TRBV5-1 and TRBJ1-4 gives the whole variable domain KAGVTQTPRYLIKTRGQQVTLSCSPISGHRSVSWYQQTPGQGLQFLFEYFSETQRNKGNFPGRFSGRQFSNSRSEMNVSTLELGDSALYLCASGTGQVNEKLFFGSGTQLSVL.